This T cell receptor beta chain was observed in a study of T-cell reconstitution after alpha-beta-depleted transplantation in children. Regarding the study as a whole: The study traced high day-60 TCRbeta diversity in some patients to surviving recipient T cells and thymic progenitors. The study reportedly traced alpha-beta T cells about two months after transplant to several hundred expanded graft clones. When one year had passed after transplant, most T-cell counts and diversity came from newly produced T cells.

This clonotype was seen only once. The antigen is undetermined. V lost 1 base and J lost 2, with 8 bases in between. Germline CDR1 reads KGHSH; CDR2 reads LQKENI. The CDR3 totals 14 residues. Using unique molecular identifiers, the investigators prepared the TCRbeta library. TCRdb re-analysed the PCR reads in MiXCR, keeping a single row per CDR3 protein. The repertoire holds 200,000 to 300,000 distinct CDR3 sequences, with 24% as singletons. The J gene is TRBJ2-5, the V gene TRBV18; D perhaps matches TRBD2 (5 bases). Sequenced here: PBMCs, mostly from graft donor cells, sampled 360 days after TCRalphabeta/CD19-depleted stem cell transplant. This clonotype was sampled from a female patient between 2 and 15 years old who had a stem cell transplant for congenital amegakaryocytic thrombocytopenia, so the T cells may come from the graft donor. The CDR3 DNA is TGTGCCAGCTCACCACTTGGACTTCAAGAGACCCAGTACTTC. Translating it yields CASSPLGLQETQYF.